This T cell receptor (beta chain) is drawn from a study of human thymus T cells. Sequencing used immunoSEQ multiplex PCR; TCRdb keeps in-frame clones, though not all of them. The sample includes 40,000 to 45,000 clones, approximately 95% of them seen just once. Germline CDR1 is SGHRS and CDR2 is YFSETQ. The CDR3 spans 15 residues. Between the trimmed V and J ends, which lost 2 bases and 2 bases, there was a span of 13 bases. The chain is built from TRBV5-1 and TRBJ1-2; weak D call: TRBD1 (6 bases). The material sequenced was blood. This clonotype was sampled from a boy under three years old with a congenital heart defect but otherwise immunologically healthy. The CDR3 nucleotides are TGCGCCAGCAGCTTACAGGGAGGGGACAACTATGGCTACACCTTC. It encodes CASSLQGGDNYGYTF.